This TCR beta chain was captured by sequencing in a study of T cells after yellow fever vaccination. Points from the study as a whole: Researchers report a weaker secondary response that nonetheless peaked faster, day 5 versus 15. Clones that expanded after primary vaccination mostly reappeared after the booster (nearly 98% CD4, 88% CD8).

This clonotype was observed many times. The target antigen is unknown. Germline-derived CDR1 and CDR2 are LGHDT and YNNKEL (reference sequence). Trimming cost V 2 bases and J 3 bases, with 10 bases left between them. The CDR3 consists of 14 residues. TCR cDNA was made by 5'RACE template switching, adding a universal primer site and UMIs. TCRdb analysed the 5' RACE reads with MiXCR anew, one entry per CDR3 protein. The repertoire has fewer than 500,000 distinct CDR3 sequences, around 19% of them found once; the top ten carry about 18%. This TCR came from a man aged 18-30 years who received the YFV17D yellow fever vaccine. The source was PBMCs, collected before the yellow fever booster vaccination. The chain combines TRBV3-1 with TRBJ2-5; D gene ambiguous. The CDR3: CASSQYSVKETQYF. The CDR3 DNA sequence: TGTGCCAGCAGCCAATACAGCGTCAAAGAGACCCAGTACTTC.